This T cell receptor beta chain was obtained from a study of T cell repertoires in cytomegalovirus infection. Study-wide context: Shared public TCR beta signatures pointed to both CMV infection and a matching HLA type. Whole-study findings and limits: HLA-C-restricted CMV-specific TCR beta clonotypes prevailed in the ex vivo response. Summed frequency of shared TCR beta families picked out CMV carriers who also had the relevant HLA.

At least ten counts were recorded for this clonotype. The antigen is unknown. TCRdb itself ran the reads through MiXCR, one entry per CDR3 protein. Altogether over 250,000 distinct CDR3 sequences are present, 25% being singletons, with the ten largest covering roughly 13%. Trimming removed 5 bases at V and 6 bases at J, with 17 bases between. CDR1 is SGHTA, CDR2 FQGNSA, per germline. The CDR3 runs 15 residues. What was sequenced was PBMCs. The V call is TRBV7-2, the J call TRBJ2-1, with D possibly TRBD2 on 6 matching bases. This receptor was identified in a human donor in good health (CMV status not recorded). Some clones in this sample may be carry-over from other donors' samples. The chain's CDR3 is CASSKDRDLANEQFF. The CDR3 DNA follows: TGTGCCAGCAGCAAAGACCGGGACTTAGCCAATGAGCAGTTCTTC. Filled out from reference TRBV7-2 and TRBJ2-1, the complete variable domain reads GAGVSQSPSNKVTEKGKDVELRCDPISGHTALYWYRQSLGQGLEFLIYFQGNSAPDKSGLPSDRFSAERTGGSVSTLTIQRTQQEDSAVYLCASSKDRDLANEQFFGPGTRLTVL.